This T cell receptor (beta chain) was found in a study of T cell responses to AZD1222 COVID-19 vaccine. Study-wide points: No repertoire was sampled before or during the peak T cell response, only after it. Reportedly, close to half of spike-specific TCRs are directed against unmutated variant regions. Among the donors, most were white British and more were female, and clonal diversity was possibly underestimated.

Sequencing used immunoSEQ multiplex PCR; TCRdb keeps in-frame clones, though not all of them. The sample consists of about 76,000 clones, about 80% of them appearing once. Germline assignment: CDR1 SGHVS and CDR2 FQNEAQ. The CDR3 consists of 15 residues. The germline V and J ends were trimmed by 1 base and 0 bases, with 7 bases remaining between them. In regard to this clone: Its antigen is not known.

Sequencing was performed on peripheral blood, taken 28 days after the second dose of the MenACWY control vaccine. The sequence derives from an adult who received the MenACWY meningococcal vaccine as a control. V usage is TRBV7-8 and J usage is TRBJ1-5; unclear D gene. The CDR3 reads CASSLVSSSNQPQHF. The DNA of the CDR3 is TGTGCCAGCAGCTTAGTGTCTTCTAGCAATCAGCCCCAGCATTTT.